This T cell receptor (beta chain) derives from a study of T-cell memory formation after mild COVID-19. Study overall: TCR clusters were mostly donor specific.

This clonotype was found a few times. Germline loops: CDR1 MNHNY, CDR2 SVGAGI (reference sequence). The CDR3 covers 13 residues. V gave up 7 bases and J gave up 9 bases, with 13 bases separating them. A single record per CDR3 protein comes from TCRdb applying MiXCR to the 5' RACE reads. The top ten hold about 42% of the sample, which has roughly 110,000 distinct CDR3 sequences, 22% seen once. This sequence originates from a man aged 18 to 35 who had mild COVID-19 (a few samples of this study predate the infection). Cell type and time point are not known. Sequenced sample: PBMCs or a T cell subset sorted from them (not recorded which). The chain carries TRBV6-6 and TRBJ1-6; D is unresolved. The CDR3 DNA follows: TGTGCCAGCAACCGAGACGTGGTTTCACCCCTCCACTTT. Translation gives CASNRDVVSPLHF.